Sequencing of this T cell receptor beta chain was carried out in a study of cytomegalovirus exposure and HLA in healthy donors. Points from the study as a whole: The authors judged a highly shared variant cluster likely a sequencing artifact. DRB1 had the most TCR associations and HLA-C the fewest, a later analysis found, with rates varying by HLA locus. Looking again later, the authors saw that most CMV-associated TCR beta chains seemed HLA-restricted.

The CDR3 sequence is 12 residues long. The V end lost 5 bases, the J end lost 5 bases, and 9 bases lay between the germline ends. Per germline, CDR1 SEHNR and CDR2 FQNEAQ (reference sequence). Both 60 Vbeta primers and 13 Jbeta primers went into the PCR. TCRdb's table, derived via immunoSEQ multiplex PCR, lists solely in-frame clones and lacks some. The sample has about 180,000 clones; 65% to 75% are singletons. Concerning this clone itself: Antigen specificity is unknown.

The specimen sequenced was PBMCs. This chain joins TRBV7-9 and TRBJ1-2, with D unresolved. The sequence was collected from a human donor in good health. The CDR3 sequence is CASSPNLYGYTF. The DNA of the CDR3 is TGTGCCAGCAGCCCGAACCTATATGGCTACACCTTC. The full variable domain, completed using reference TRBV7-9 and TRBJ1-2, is DTGVSQNPRHKITKRGQNVTFRCDPISEHNRLYWYRQTLGQGPEFLTYFQNEAQLEKSRLLSDRFSAERPKGSFSTLEIQRTEQGDSAMYLCASSPNLYGYTFGSGTRLTVV.